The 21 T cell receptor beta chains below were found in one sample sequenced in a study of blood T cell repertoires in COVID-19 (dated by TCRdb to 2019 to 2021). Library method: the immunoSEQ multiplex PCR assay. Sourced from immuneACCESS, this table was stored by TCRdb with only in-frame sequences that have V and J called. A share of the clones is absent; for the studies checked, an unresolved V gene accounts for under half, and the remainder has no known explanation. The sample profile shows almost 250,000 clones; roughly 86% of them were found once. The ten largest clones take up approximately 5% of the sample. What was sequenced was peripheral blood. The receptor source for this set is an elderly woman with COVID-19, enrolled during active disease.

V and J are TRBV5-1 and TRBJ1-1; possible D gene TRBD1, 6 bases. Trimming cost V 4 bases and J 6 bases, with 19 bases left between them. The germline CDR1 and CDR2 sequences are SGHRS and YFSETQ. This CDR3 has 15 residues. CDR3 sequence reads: CASSLPAGGASEAFF. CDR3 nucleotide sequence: TGCGCCAGCAGCCTACCGGCGGGGGGCGCGTCTGAAGCTTTCTTT.

CDR3 in amino acids: CASSIDSLSPLHF. The CDR3 bases are TGTGCCAGTAGTATAGACTCGCTATCACCCCTCCACTTT. The J gene is TRBJ1-6, the V gene TRBV19; unclear D gene. The CDR3 is made up of 13 amino acids. Germline V gives CDR1 LNHDA, CDR2 SQIVND (reference sequence). The V end was cut by 0 bases, the J end by 10 bases, with 7 bases between.

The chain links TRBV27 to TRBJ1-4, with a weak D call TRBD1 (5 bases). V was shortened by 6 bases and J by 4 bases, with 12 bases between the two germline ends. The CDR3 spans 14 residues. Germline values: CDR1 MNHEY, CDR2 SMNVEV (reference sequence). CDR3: CASSPGFYNEKLFF. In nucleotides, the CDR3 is TGTGCCAGCAGCCCAGGGTTTTATAATGAAAAACTGTTTTTT. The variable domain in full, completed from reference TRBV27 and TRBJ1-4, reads EAQVTQNPRYLITVTGKKLTVTCSQNMNHEYMSWYRQDPGLGLRQIYYSMNVEVTDKGDVPEGYKVSRKEKRNFPLILESPSPNQTSLYFCASSPGFYNEKLFFGSGTQLSVL.

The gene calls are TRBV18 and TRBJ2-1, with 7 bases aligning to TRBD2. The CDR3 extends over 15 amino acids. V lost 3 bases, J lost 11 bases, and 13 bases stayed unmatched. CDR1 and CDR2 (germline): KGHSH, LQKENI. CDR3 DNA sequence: TGTGCCAGCTCACCTGTTAATCTCAGCAGCGGGAAGCAGTTCTTC. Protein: CASSPVNLSSGKQFF. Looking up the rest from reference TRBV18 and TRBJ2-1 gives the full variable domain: NAGVMQNPRHLVRRRGQEARLRCSPMKGHSHVYWYRQLPEEGLKFMVYLQKENIIDESGMPKERFSAEFPKEGPSILRIQQVVRGDSAAYFCASSPVNLSSGKQFFGPGTRLTVL.

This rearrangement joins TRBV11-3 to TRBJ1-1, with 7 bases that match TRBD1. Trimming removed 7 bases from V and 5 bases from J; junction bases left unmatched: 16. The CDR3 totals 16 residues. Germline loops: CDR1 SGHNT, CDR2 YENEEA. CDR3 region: CASTRGQDSSTTEAFF. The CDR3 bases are TGTGCCAGCACCCGTGGACAGGACTCCTCGACTACTGAAGCTTTCTTT. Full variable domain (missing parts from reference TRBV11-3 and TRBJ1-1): EAGVVQSPRYKIIEKKQPVAFWCNPISGHNTLYWYLQNLGQGPELLIRYENEEAVDDSQLPKDRFSAERLKGVDSTLKIQPAELGDSAVYLCASTRGQDSSTTEAFFGQGTRLTVV.

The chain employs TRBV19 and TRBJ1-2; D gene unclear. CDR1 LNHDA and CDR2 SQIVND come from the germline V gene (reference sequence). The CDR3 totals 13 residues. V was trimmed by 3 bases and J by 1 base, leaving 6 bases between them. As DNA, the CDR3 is TGTGCCAGTAGTATCCAGATTAACTATGGCTACACCTTC. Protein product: CASSIQINYGYTF.

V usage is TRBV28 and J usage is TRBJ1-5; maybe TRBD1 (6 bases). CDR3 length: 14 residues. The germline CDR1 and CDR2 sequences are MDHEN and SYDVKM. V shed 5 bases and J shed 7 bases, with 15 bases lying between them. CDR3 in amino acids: CASSRDRSRQPQHF. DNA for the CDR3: TGTGCCAGCAGTCGCGACAGGTCGCGCCAGCCCCAGCATTTT.

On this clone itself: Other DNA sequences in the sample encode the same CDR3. CDR3 coding DNA: TGTGCCAGCAGCTTATCCGTGAACACTGAAGCTTTCTTT. It codes for CASSLSVNTEAFF. The chain is built from TRBV7-9 and TRBJ1-1; D remains unclear. Per germline, CDR1 SEHNR and CDR2 FQNEAQ (reference sequence). V lost 2 bases, J lost 0 bases, and 4 bases lay in between. CDR3 length: 13 amino acids.

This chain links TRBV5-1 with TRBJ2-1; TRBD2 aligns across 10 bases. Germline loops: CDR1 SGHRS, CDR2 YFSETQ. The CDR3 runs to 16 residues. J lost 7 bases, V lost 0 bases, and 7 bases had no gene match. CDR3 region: CASSLGKSGGENEQFF. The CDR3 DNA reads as TGCGCCAGCAGCTTGGGGAAAAGCGGGGGGGAAAATGAGCAGTTCTTC. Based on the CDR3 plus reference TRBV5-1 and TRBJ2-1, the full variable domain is KAGVTQTPRYLIKTRGQQVTLSCSPISGHRSVSWYQQTPGQGLQFLFEYFSETQRNKGNFPGRFSGRQFSNSRSEMNVSTLELGDSALYLCASSLGKSGGENEQFFGPGTRLTVL.

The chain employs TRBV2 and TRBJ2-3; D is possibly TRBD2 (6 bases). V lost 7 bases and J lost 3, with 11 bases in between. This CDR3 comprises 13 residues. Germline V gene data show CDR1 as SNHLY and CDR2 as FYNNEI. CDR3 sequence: CASTRDLTDTQYF. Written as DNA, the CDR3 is TGTGCCAGCACCCGGGACTTGACAGATACGCAGTATTTT.

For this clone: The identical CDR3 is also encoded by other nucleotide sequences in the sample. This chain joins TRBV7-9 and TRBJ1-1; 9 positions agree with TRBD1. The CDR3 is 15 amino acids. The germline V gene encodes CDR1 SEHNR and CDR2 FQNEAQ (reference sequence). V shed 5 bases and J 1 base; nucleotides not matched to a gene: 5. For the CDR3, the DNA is TGTGCCAGCAGCCCCGGGACAGGGACGAACACTGAAGCTTTCTTT. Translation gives CASSPGTGTNTEAFF.

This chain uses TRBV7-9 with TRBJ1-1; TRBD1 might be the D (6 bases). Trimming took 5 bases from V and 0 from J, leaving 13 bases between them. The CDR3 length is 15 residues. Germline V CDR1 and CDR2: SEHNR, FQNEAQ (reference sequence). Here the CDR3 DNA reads TGTGCCAGCAGCAAGCCAGGGACAATGAACACTGAAGCTTTCTTT. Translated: CASSKPGTMNTEAFF.

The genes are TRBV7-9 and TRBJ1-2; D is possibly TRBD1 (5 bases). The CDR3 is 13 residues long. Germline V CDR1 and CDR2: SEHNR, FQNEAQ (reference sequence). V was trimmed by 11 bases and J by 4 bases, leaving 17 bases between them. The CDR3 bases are TGTGCCCCAAAGGTAGGGGCCTCCTATGGCTACACCTTC. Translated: CAPKVGASYGYTF.

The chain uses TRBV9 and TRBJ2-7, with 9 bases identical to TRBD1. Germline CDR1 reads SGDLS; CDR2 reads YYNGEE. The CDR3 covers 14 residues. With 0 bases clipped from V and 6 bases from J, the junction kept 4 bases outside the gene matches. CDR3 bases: TGTGCCAGCAGCGTAGGTGACAGGGGGACCGAGCAGTACTTC. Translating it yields CASSVGDRGTEQYF. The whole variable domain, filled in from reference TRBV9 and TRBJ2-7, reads DSGVTQTPKHLITATGQRVTLRCSPRSGDLSVYWYQQSLDQGLQFLIQYYNGEERAKGNILERFSAQQFPDLHSELNLSSLELGDSALYFCASSVGDRGTEQYFGPGTRLTVT.

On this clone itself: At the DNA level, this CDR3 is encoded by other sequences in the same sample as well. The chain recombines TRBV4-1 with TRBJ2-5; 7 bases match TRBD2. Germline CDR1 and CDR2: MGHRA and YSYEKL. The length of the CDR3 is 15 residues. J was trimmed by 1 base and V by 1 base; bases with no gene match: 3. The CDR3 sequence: CASSQAGGGQETQYF. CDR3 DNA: TGCGCCAGCAGCCAAGCTGGGGGGGGCCAAGAGACCCAGTACTTC.

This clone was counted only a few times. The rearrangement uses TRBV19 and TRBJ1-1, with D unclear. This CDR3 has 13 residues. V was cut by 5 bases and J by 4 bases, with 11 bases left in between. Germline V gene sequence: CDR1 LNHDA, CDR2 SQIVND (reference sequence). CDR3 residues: CASSADGSTEAFF. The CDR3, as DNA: TGTGCCAGTAGTGCTGACGGGAGCACTGAAGCTTTCTTT.

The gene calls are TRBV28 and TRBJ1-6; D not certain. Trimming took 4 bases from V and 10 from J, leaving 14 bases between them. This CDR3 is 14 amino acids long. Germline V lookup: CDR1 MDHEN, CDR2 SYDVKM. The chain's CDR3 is CASSSIQSPSPLHF. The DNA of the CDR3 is TGTGCCAGCAGTTCGATTCAGTCTCCCTCACCCCTCCACTTT.

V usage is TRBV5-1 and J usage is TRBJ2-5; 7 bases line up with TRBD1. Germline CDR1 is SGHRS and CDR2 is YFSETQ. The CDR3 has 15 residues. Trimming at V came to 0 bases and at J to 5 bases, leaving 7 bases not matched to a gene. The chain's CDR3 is CASSLAVGGGETQYF. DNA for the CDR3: TGCGCCAGCAGCTTGGCCGTAGGGGGCGGGGAGACCCAGTACTTC.

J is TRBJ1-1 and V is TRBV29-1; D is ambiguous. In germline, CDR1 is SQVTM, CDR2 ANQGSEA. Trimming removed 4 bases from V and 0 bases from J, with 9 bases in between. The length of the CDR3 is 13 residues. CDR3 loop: CSVVVGMNTEAFF. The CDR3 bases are TGCAGCGTTGTAGTCGGGATGAACACTGAAGCTTTCTTT. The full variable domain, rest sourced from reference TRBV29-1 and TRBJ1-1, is SAVISQKPSRDICQRGTSLTIQCQVDSQVTMMFWYRQQPGQSLTLIATANQGSEATYESGFVIDKFPISRPNLTFSTLTVSNMSPEDSSIYLCSVVVGMNTEAFFGQGTRLTVV.

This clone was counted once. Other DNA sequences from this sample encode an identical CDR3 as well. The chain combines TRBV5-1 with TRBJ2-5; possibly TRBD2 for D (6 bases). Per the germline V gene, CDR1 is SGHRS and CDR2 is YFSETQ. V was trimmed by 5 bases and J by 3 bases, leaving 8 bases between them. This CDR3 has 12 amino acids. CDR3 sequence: CASSGGKETQYF. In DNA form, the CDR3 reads TGCGCCAGCAGTGGGGGGAAAGAGACCCAGTACTTC.

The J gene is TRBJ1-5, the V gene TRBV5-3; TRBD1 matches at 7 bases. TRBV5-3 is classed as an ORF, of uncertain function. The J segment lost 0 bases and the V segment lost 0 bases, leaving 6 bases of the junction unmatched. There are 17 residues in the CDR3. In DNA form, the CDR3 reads TGTGCCAGAAGCTTGGAGACAGGGTTATATAGCAATCAGCCCCAGCATTTT. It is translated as CARSLETGLYSNQPQHF.